This T cell receptor (beta chain) was documented in a study of T cell repertoires in cytomegalovirus infection (dated by TCRdb to the late 2010s). About the investigation overall: Donor HLA type was relevant to the analysis, as public TCR beta signatures indicated carriage of CMV infection together with the matching HLA type. Paper-wide results and their limitations: In the ex vivo response, HLA-C-restricted CMV-specific TCR beta clonotypes were dominant, and in two of eight donors the single most frequent clonotype came from this HLA-C-restricted group. In both this cohort and an independent roughly 330-donor cohort, the cumulative frequency of public TCR beta family members distinguished carriers of CMV infection plus the relevant HLA type.

Compared with germline, V lacks 3 bases and J lacks 4 bases; bases without a gene match: 10. The CDR3 contains 17 residues, cysteine and phenylalanine counted. Only CDR3 DNA is held: 51 bases, read in frame from base 1. CDR1 and CDR2 are read off the germline V gene as MGHDK and SYGVNS. As regards this clonotype: The clone's antigen remains unknown. No qualities accompany the bases; no much larger clone lies one base away.

The reads were generated on an Illumina HiSeq 1500. Using fastp trimming at Q25 and MiXCR clonotype assembly, TCRdb reanalyzed the public sequencing data and kept in-frame beta chains. Rows are combined by CDR3 protein, so each entry shows the most common genes and DNA. This sample holds 150,000 to 200,000 distinct CDR3 sequences; 28% were observed only once. The ten largest account for approximately 30% of the sample. This receptor was obtained from a human donor in good health (CMV status not recorded). Some clones in this sample may be carry-over from other donors' samples. The sequenced sample consisted of PBMCs. The rearranged chain carries TRBV25-1 and TRBJ1-1, with 11 central nucleotides matching TRBD1. The DNA sequence reads TGTGCCAGCAGTGAGAATGAGGACAGGGGGCCGGGCACTGAAGCTTTCTTT. Translation gives CASSENEDRGPGTEAFF.